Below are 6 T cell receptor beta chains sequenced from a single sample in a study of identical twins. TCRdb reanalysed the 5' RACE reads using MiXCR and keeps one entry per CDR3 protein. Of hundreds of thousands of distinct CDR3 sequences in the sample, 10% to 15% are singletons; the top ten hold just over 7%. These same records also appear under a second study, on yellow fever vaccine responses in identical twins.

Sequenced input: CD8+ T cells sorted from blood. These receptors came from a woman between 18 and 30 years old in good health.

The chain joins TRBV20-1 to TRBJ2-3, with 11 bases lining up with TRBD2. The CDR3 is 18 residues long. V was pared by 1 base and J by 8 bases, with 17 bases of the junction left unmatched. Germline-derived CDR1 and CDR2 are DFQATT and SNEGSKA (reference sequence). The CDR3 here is CSARGETSGVYVIGTQYF. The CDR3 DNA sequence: TGCAGTGCTAGAGGAGAGACTAGCGGGGTATATGTAATAGGTACGCAGTATTTT.

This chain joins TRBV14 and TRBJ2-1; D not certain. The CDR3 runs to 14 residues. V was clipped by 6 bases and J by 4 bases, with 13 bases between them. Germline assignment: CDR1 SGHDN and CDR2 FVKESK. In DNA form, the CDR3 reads TGTGCCAGCAGGCCATCCTCGCTATACAATGAGCAGTTCTTC. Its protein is CASRPSSLYNEQFF. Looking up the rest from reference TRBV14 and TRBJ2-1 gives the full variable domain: EAGVTQFPSHSVIEKGQTVTLRCDPISGHDNLYWYRRVMGKEIKFLLHFVKESKQDESGMPNNRFLAERTGGTYSTLKVQPAELEDSGVYFCASRPSSLYNEQFFGPGTRLTVL.

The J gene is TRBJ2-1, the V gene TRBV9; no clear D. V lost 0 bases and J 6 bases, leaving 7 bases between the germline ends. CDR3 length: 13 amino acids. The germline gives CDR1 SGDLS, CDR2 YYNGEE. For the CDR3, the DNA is TGTGCCAGCAGCGTAGGGTTCCCCAATGAGCAGTTCTTC. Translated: CASSVGFPNEQFF. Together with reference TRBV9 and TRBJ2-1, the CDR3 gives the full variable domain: DSGVTQTPKHLITATGQRVTLRCSPRSGDLSVYWYQQSLDQGLQFLIQYYNGEERAKGNILERFSAQQFPDLHSELNLSSLELGDSALYFCASSVGFPNEQFFGPGTRLTVL.

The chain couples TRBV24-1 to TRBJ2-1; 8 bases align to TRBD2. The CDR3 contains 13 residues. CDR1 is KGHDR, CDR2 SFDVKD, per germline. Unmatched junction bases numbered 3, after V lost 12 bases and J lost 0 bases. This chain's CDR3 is CAAGGASYNEQFF. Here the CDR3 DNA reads TGTGCCGCGGGGGGTGCCTCCTACAATGAGCAGTTCTTC.

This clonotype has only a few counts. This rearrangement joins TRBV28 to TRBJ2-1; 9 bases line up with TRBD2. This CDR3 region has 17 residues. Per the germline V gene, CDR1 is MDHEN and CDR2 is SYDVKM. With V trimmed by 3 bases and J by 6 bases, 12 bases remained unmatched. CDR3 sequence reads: CASSFPTSGRTFNEQFF. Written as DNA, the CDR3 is TGTGCCAGCAGTTTCCCGACTAGCGGCAGAACTTTCAATGAGCAGTTCTTC.

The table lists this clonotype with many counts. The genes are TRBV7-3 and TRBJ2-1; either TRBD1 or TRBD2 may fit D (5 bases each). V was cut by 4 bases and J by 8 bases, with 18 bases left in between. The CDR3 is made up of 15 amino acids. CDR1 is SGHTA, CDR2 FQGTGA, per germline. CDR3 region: CASSSHPGPSHEQFF. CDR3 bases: TGTGCCAGCAGCTCCCACCCGGGGCCGTCACATGAGCAGTTCTTC.